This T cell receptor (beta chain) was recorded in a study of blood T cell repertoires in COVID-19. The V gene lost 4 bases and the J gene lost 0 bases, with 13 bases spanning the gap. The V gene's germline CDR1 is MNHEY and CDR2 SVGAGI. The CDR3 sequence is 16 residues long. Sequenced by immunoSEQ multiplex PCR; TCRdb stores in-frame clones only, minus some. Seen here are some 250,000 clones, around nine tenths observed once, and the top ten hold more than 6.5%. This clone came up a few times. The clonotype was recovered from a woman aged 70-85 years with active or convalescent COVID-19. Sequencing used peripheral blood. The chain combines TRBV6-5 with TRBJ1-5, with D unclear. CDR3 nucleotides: TGTGCCAGCAGTTCTTTGCCATCGGTTAGCAATCAGCCCCAGCATTTT. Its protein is CASSSLPSVSNQPQHF.